These 21 T cell receptor beta chains share one sample of origin, sequenced in a study of T cells in Graves' hyperthyroidism and ophthalmopathy (dated by TCRdb to between 2017 and 2020). The library was produced with multiplex PCR. Reads for this sample came from an Illumina HiSeq 2000. Amplification of TCR beta CDR3 regions was carried out from RNA transcripts. The TCR CDR3 was subjected to a first round of RT-PCR using the HTBI primer set and the Qiagen OneStep RT-PCR kit. TCRdb reworked the public reads: Q25 trimming with fastp, MiXCR clone assembly, productive beta chains retained. Each entry merges the rows of one CDR3 protein and shows their most common DNA and genes. This sample comprises approximately 420,000 distinct CDR3 sequences, roughly an eighth of them detected only once. In total, the top ten clones hold 5% to 6.5% of the sample. Input material: blood. These receptors were obtained from a woman aged 18-29 years with Graves' hyperthyroidism.

J is TRBJ1-3 and V is TRBV10-3; D call uncertain. The germline V gene encodes CDR1 ENHRY and CDR2 SYGVKD. The V gene lost 6 bases and the J gene lost 0 bases, with 18 bases spanning the gap. The CDR3 sequence is 17 residues long. This chain's CDR3 is CAISGGFGGRSGNTIYF. The CDR3 DNA reads as TGTGCCATCAGCGGAGGGTTCGGAGGTCGCTCTGGAAACACCATATATTTT.

The chain combines TRBV7-9 with TRBJ1-2; the D is unclear. V lost 2 bases to trimming and J lost 6 bases, with 10 bases between them. Germline V CDR1 and CDR2: SEHNR, FQNEAQ (reference sequence). CDR3 length: 13 residues. The DNA of the CDR3 is TGTGCCAGCAGCTTATCCCCAATGGATGGCTACACCTTC. Translating it yields CASSLSPMDGYTF.

In its sample, this clonotype was seen many times. This chain connects TRBV20-1 to TRBJ2-7, with TRBD2 matching 7 bases. CDR1 and CDR2 (germline): DFQATT, SNEGSKA (reference sequence). V shed 1 base and J 2 bases; nucleotides not matched to a gene: 5. CDR3 length: 14 residues. The CDR3 DNA sequence: TGCAGTGCTAGAGTTCCGGGAGGAACCTACGAGCAGTACTTC. This encodes CSARVPGGTYEQYF.

About this clonotype: A much bigger clone sits one base away, suggesting this may be a read error. The chain combines TRBV20-1 with TRBJ2-1, with D tentatively TRBD2 (5 bases). This CDR3 is 15 amino acids long. Germline values: CDR1 DFQATT, CDR2 SNEGSKA (reference sequence). Trimming shortened V by 0 bases and J by 2 bases, and 11 bases separated the two germline ends. The CDR3 nucleotides are TGCAGTGCTAGAGACCTTAGCGAAGCCTACAATGAGCAGTTCTTC. Its translation is CSARDLSEAYNEQFF.

This clonotype was picked up a small number of times. The rearrangement joins TRBV10-3 to TRBJ2-2; 10 bases fit TRBD1. V shed 10 bases and J 4 bases; nucleotides not matched to a gene: 3. The CDR3 totals 13 residues. The V gene's germline CDR1 is ENHRY and CDR2 SYGVKD. The DNA for the CDR3 is TGTGCCACTGGACAGGGGGGCACCGGGGAGCTGTTTTTT. This codes for CATGQGGTGELFF.

This clonotype has ten or more counts. The chain uses TRBV2 and TRBJ2-7, with D unclear. Germline CDR1 reads SNHLY; CDR2 reads FYNNEI. The CDR3 extends over 12 amino acids. Trimming removed 4 bases at V and 3 bases at J, with 7 bases between. The CDR3 is CASSVVGYEQYF. In DNA, the CDR3 is TGTGCCAGCAGTGTCGTCGGCTACGAGCAGTACTTC.

This clonotype was recorded many times. J is TRBJ2-7 and V is TRBV6-1, with 9 bases identical to TRBD2. J was trimmed by 3 bases and V by 7 bases; bases with no gene match: 7. CDR3 length: 14 amino acids. CDR1 and CDR2 from the germline V gene are MNHNS and SASEGT. CDR3 sequence (DNA): TGTGCCAGCACGTCTAGTAGCGGGAGCTACGAGCAGTACTTC. It yields the protein CASTSSSGSYEQYF.

The chain combines TRBV9 with TRBJ1-2; D uncertain. The V and J ends lost 1 base and 2 bases respectively, with 3 bases between them. The CDR3 contains 12 residues. CDR1 SGDLS and CDR2 YYNGEE come from the germline V gene. CDR3 DNA: TGTGCCAGCAGCGTACAGAACTATGGCTACACCTTC. This encodes CASSVQNYGYTF.

This clonotype came up many times. V is TRBV4-1 and J is TRBJ2-7; weak D call: TRBD2 (6 bases). The CDR3 consists of 15 residues. CDR1 is MGHRA and CDR2 is YSYEKL in the germline V gene. V gave up 0 bases and J gave up 0 bases, with 9 bases separating them. The CDR3 reads CASSQDIADSYEQYF. The CDR3 DNA follows: TGCGCCAGCAGCCAAGATATAGCGGACTCCTACGAGCAGTACTTC.

This clonotype was detected many times. This chain connects TRBV28 to TRBJ2-1; 12 bases are shared with TRBD2. The CDR3 is 16 residues long. Germline CDR1 MDHEN, CDR2 SYDVKM. With V trimmed by 4 bases and J by 4 bases, 5 bases remained unmatched. For the CDR3, the DNA is TGTGCCAGCAGTTCTCGGACTAGCGGGGCTTACAATGAGCAGTTCTTC. It translates to CASSSRTSGAYNEQFF.

As regards this clonotype: A much larger clonotype is one base distant, so this may be a read error. This chain connects TRBV30 to TRBJ1-5; 7 nucleotides match TRBD1. The V gene's germline CDR1 is GTSNPN and CDR2 SVGIG (reference sequence). This CDR3 is built from 13 residues. The trim removed 4 bases at V and 6 bases at J, leaving 6 bases unmatched. The CDR3 loop is CAWTPGGGQPQHF. In DNA form, the CDR3 reads TGTGCCTGGACCCCAGGGGGGGGTCAGCCCCAGCATTTT.

This clonotype was recorded at least ten times. V and J are TRBV20-1 and TRBJ1-1; the match to TRBD1 covers 11 bases. Germline CDR1 DFQATT, CDR2 SNEGSKA (reference sequence). This CDR3 contains 15 residues. Trimming removed 0 bases from V and 4 bases from J; junction bases left unmatched: 4. The CDR3 nucleotides are TGCAGTGCTAGAGAAGTGGACAGGGGGCTCACTGAAGCTTTCTTT. It translates to CSAREVDRGLTEAFF.

Only one count was recorded for this clonotype. Being one base from a much bigger clone, this may be a read error. Without the conserved terminal phenylalanine or tryptophan, this CDR3 likely stems from a read error. The chain uses TRBV3-1 and TRBJ2-5, with 7 positions matching TRBD1. The V segment lost 0 bases and the J segment 5 bases; nucleotides outside the gene matches: 6. This CDR3 has 15 amino acids. The germline V gene encodes CDR1 LGHDT and CDR2 YNNKEL (reference sequence). The CDR3 DNA reads as TGTGCCAGCAGCCAAGAAGACAGGGTAGGGGAGACCCAGTACTGC. Translation: CASSQEDRVGETQYC.

The chain joins TRBV30 to TRBJ2-7; D call uncertain. CDR1 GTSNPN and CDR2 SVGIG come from the germline V gene (reference sequence). This CDR3 contains 12 residues. Trimming left V 1 base short and J 2 bases short, with 6 bases between. The CDR3 here is CAWSGGAYEQYF. CDR3 in DNA: TGTGCCTGGAGTGGTGGAGCCTACGAGCAGTACTTC.

The chain combines TRBV20-1 with TRBJ1-2, with a tentative D call TRBD1 (6 bases). CDR1 and CDR2 (germline): DFQATT, SNEGSKA (reference sequence). The CDR3 consists of 16 residues. V was cut by 8 bases and J by 6 bases, with 28 bases left in between. The chain's CDR3 is CSLRPTTGKRYHGYTF. The CDR3, as DNA: TGCAGTCTGAGACCTACAACAGGGAAACGGTATCATGGCTACACCTTC.

This clonotype has ten or more counts. J is TRBJ2-1 and V is TRBV10-3; 10 bases agree with TRBD2. The germline gives CDR1 ENHRY, CDR2 SYGVKD. The junction had 20 bases not matched to a gene; V was cut back by 8 bases and J by 7 bases. The CDR3 spans 18 residues. The CDR3 nucleotides read TGTGCCATCTCCCACGGGCTAGCGGGAGTAAGTGCGGGGAATGAGCAGTTCTTC. Translated, it gives CAISHGLAGVSAGNEQFF.

Ten or more counts support this clonotype. The J gene is TRBJ2-1, the V gene TRBV20-1, with 8 bases lining up with TRBD2. Germline CDR1 is DFQATT and CDR2 is SNEGSKA (reference sequence). V dropped 3 bases and J dropped 4; count of bases not matched to a gene: 5. The CDR3 totals 14 residues. CDR3 in DNA: TGCAGTGCTAGGTTTCTAGCGGGTTACAATGAGCAGTTCTTC. This translates into CSARFLAGYNEQFF.

This clonotype was seen many times. CDR3 DNA sequence: TGTGCCAGCAGTTTATTACAGGGGAACTACGAGCAGTACTTC. This encodes CASSLLQGNYEQYF. This chain links TRBV6-1 with TRBJ2-7; 7 nucleotides align to TRBD1. CDR1 is MNHNS, CDR2 SASEGT, per germline. The V segment lost 5 bases and the J segment 3 bases; nucleotides outside the gene matches: 7. The CDR3 length is 14 residues.

As to this clonotype: A read error may be the cause here, since a much bigger clone is one base away. The rearrangement joins TRBV29-1 to TRBJ2-7; 8 nucleotides agree with TRBD1. The CDR3 spans 13 residues. Germline V CDR1 and CDR2: SQVTM, ANQGSEA. V trimming: 8 bases; J trimming: 7 bases; junction bases outside the gene matches: 13. The chain's CDR3 is CSSNPGGGFEQYF. The CDR3 nucleotides read TGCAGCTCCAATCCAGGGGGCGGTTTTGAGCAGTACTTC.

In its sample, this clonotype was seen a few times. The CDR3 coding sequence is TGTGCCAGCAGTTTAAAGGGAGGGCAGCCCCAGCATTTT. Translation gives CASSLKGGQPQHF. The J gene is TRBJ1-5, the V gene TRBV27; D remains unclear. Per the germline V gene, CDR1 is MNHEY and CDR2 is SMNVEV (reference sequence). The CDR3 loop spans 13 amino acids. Trimming shortened V by 2 bases and J by 7 bases, and 9 bases separated the two germline ends.

This clonotype was picked up one time. The chain carries TRBV11-2 and TRBJ2-1, with D perhaps matching TRBD2 (5 bases). The CDR3 spans 15 residues. Germline CDR1 and CDR2: SGHAT and FQNNGV. Trimming cost V 5 bases and J 4 bases, with 15 bases left between them. The CDR3 DNA is TGTGCCAGCAGCCTCCGTCTCGGGGATTACAATGAGCAGTTCTTC. Translated: CASSLRLGDYNEQFF.